This T cell receptor beta chain was recorded in a study of PD-1 blockade in classical Hodgkin lymphoma. The germline gives CDR1 MDHEN, CDR2 SYDVKM. The V and J ends lost 2 bases and 4 bases, in that order; junction bases with no gene match: 7. The CDR3 totals 16 residues. Sequenced by immunoSEQ multiplex PCR; TCRdb stores in-frame clones only, minus some. There are roughly 31,000 clones in the sample; about 85% occur only once, and 2.4% lies in the top ten. Brentuximab vedotin exposure varied among the patients, all of whom had relapsed after autologous stem cell transplantation. Magnetic negative selection purified CD4+ T cells from thawed PBMCs. This clone was seen only once.

This TCR was sampled from a human donor with classical Hodgkin lymphoma. This rearrangement joins TRBV28 to TRBJ1-1; 10 bases map to TRBD1. Sequencing used CD4+ T cells from blood, obtained at baseline. The CDR3 DNA reads TGTGCCAGCAGTTTACTGCCGGGACAGGGGAGCACTGAAGCTTTCTTT. This sequence encodes CASSLLPGQGSTEAFF. Using reference TRBV28 and TRBJ1-1 for the parts outside the CDR3, the full variable domain is DVKVTQSSRYLVKRTGEKVFLECVQDMDHENMFWYRQDPGLGLRLIYFSYDVKMKEKGDIPEGYSVSREKKERFSLILESASTNQTSMYLCASSLLPGQGSTEAFFGQGTRLTVV.